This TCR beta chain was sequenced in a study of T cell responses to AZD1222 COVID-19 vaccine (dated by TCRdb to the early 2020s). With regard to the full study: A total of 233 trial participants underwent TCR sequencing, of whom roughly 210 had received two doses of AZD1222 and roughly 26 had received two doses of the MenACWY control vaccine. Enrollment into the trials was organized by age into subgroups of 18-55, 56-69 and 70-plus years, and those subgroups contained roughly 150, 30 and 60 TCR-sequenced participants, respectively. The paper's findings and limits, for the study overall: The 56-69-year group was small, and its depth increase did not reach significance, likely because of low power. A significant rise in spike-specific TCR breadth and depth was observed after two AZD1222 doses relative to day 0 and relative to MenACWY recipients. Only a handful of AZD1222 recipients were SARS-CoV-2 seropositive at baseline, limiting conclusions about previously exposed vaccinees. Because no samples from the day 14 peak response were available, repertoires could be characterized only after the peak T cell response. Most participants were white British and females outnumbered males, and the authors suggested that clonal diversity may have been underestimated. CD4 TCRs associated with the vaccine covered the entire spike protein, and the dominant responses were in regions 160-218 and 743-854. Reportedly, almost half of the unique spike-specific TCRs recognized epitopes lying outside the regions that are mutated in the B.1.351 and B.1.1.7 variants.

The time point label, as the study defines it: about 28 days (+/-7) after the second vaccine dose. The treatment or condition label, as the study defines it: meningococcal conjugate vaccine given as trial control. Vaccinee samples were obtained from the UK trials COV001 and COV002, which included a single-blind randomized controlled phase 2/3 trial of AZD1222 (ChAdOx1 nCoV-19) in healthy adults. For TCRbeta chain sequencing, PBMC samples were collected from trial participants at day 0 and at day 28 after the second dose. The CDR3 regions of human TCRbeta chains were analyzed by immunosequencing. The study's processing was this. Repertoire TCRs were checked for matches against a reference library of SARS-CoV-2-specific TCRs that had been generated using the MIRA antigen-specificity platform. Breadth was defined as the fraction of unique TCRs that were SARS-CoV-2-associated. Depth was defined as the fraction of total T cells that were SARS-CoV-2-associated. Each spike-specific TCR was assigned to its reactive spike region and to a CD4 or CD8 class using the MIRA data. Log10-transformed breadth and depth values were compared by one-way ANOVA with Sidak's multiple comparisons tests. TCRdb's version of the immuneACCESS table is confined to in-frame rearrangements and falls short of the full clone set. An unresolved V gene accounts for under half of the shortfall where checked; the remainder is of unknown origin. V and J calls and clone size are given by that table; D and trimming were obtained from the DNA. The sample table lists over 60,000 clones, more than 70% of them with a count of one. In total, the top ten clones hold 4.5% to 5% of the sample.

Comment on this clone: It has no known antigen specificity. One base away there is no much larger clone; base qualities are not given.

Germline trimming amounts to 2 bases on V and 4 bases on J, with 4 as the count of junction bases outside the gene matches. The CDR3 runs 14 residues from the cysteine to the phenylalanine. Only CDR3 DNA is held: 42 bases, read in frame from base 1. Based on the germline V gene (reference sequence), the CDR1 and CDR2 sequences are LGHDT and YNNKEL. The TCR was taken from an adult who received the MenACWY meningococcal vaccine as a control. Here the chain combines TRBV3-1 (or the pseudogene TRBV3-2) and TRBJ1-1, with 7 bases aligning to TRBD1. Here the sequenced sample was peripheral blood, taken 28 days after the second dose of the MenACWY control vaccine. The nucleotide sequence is TGTGCCAGCAGCCAACAGGGGGTGGGCACTGAAGCTTTCTTT. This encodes CASSQQGVGTEAFF.